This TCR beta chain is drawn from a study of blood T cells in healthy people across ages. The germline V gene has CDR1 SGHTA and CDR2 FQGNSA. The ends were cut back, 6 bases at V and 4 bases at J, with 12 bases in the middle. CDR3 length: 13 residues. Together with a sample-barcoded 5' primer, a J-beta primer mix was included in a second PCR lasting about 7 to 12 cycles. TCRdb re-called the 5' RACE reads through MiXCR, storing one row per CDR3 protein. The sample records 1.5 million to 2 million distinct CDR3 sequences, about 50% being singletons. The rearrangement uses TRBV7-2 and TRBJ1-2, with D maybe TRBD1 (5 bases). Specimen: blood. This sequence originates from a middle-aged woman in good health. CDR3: CASSHSGAYGYTF. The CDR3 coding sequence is TGTGCCAGCAGTCACTCTGGGGCCTATGGCTACACCTTC. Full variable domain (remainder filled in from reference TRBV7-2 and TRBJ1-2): GAGVSQSPSNKVTEKGKDVELRCDPISGHTALYWYRQSLGQGLEFLIYFQGNSAPDKSGLPSDRFSAERTGGSVSTLTIQRTQQEDSAVYLCASSHSGAYGYTFGSGTRLTVV.